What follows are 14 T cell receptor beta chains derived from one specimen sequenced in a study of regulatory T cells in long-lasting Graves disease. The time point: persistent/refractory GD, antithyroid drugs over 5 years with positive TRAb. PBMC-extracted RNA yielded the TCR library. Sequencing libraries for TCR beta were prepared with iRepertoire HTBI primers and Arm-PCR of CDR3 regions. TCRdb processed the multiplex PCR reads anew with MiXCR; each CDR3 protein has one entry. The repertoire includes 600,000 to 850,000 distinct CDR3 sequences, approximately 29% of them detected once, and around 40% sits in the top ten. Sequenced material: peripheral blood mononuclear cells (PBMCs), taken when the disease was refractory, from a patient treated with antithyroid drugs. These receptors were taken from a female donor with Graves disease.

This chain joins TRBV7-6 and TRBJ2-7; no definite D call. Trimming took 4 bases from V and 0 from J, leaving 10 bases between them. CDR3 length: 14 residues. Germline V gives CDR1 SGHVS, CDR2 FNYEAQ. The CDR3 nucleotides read TGTGCCAGCAGCTACAAATGGGGCTCCTACGAGCAGTACTTC. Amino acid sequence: CASSYKWGSYEQYF.

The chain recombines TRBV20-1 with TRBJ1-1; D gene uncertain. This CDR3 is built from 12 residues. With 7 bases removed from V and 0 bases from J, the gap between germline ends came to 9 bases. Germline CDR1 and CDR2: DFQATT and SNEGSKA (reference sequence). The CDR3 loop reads CSVNGMNTEAFF. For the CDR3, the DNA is TGCAGTGTTAACGGCATGAACACTGAAGCTTTCTTT.

The CDR3 DNA reads TGTGCCTGGAGTTGGGGGACAGGGGCGAACGAGCAGTACTTC. It encodes CAWSWGTGANEQYF. The chain has TRBV30 and TRBJ2-7; 10 bases are a match to TRBD1. The CDR3 has 14 amino acids. Germline CDR1 reads GTSNPN; CDR2 reads SVGIG (reference sequence). J was trimmed by 5 bases and V by 2 bases; bases with no gene match: 6.

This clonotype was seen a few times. As DNA, the CDR3 is TGTGCCAGCAGTGAGGGCTGGGCACTAGCGGGAGATGGTTACGAGCAGTACTTC. Translating gives CASSEGWALAGDGYEQYF. V usage is TRBV2 and J usage is TRBJ2-7, with TRBD2 identical over 11 bases. CDR1 SNHLY and CDR2 FYNNEI come from the germline V gene. The CDR3 is made up of 18 amino acids. V lost 3 bases to trimming and J lost 4 bases; unmatched junction nucleotides: 14.

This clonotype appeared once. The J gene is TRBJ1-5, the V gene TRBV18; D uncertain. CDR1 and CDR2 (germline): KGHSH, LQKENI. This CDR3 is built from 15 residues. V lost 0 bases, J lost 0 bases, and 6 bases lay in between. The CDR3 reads CASSPPGNSNQPQHF. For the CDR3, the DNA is TGTGCCAGCTCACCACCCGGGAATAGCAATCAGCCCCAGCATTTT.

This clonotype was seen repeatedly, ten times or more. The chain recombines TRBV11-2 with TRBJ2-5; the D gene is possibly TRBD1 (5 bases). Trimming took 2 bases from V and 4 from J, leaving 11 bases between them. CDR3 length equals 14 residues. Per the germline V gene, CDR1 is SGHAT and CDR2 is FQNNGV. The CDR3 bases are TGTGCCAGCAGCTTAAACCGCAGGGTAGAGACCCAGTACTTC. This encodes CASSLNRRVETQYF.

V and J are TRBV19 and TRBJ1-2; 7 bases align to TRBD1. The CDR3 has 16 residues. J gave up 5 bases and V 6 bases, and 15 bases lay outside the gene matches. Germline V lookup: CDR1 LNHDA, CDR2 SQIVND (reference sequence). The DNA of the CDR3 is TGTGCCAGTAGCCCGTCCATCCTGACAGGGACTTATGGCTACACCTTC. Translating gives CASSPSILTGTYGYTF.

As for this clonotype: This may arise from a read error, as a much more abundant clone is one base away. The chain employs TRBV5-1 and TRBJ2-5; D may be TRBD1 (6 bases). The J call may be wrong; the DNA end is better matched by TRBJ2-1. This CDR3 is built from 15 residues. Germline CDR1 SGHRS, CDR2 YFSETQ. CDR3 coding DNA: TGCGCCAGCAGCCCTGGACCGGGCAGGGGAAGCGAGCAGTTCTTC. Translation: CASSPGPGRGSEQFF.

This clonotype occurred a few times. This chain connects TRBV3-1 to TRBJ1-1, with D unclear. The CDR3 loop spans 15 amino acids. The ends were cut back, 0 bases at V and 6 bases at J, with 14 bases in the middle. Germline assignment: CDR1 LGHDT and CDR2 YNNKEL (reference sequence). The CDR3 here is CASSQENVGLAEAFF. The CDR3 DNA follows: TGTGCCAGCAGCCAAGAAAATGTGGGCCTAGCTGAAGCTTTCTTT.

The CDR3 region has the DNA TGTGCCAGCAGTCAGGGACTAGGGCGCTCTGGGGCCAACGTCCTGACTTTC. Protein product: CASSQGLGRSGANVLTF. The chain links TRBV27 to TRBJ2-6, with TRBD2 identical over 8 bases. Germline lookup yields CDR1 MNHEY and CDR2 SMNVEV (reference sequence). The CDR3 is 17 amino acids. The V and J ends lost 5 bases and 0 bases, in that order; junction bases with no gene match: 6.

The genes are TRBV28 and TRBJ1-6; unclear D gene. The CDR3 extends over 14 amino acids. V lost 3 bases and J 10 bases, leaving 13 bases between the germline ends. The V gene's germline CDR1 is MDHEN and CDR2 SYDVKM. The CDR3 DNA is TGTGCCAGCAGTTTTATAAGGGTCGGCTCACCCCTCCACTTT. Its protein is CASSFIRVGSPLHF.

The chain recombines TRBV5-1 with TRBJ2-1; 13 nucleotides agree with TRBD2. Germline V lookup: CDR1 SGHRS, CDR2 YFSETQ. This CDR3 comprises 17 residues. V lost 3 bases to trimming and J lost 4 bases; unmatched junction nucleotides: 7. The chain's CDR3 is CASSSGTSGMAYNEQFF. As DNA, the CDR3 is TGCGCCAGCAGCTCGGGGACTAGCGGGATGGCGTACAATGAGCAGTTCTTC.

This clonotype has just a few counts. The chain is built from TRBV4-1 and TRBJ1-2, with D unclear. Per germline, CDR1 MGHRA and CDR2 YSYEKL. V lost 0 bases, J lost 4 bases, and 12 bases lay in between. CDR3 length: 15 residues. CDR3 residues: CASSQETFSSYGYTF. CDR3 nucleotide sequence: TGCGCCAGCAGCCAAGAGACGTTTAGTTCCTATGGCTACACCTTC.

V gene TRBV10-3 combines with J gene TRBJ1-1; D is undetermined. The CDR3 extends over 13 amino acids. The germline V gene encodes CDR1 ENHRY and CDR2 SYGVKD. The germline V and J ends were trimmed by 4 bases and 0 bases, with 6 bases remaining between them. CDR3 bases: TGTGCCATCAGTGGGACGGTGAACACTGAAGCTTTCTTT. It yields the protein CAISGTVNTEAFF.